The text below deals with one TCR beta chain. A junction boundary mismatches the germline segment, possibly from a read error. This CDR3 has 16 amino acids. The germline gives CDR1 SGDLS, CDR2 YYNGEE. The data originate from a study of prognosis after radiotherapy for stage I lung cancer. Two-round multiplex PCR amplified TCR beta CDR3 from genomic DNA. Primers (each specific to one TRBV or TRBJ gene) were used in first-round PCR. TCRdb fed the multiplex PCR reads into MiXCR, producing one record per CDR3 protein. The sample records tens of thousands of distinct CDR3 sequences, roughly 36% being singletons.

The V call is TRBV9, the J call TRBJ2-6; D unclear. This TCR came from a donor aged 50 or older with non-small cell lung cancer. The material sequenced was PBMCs, taken before or after stereotactic body radiation therapy (not recorded which). CDR3 bases: TGTGCCGGCAGCGTAACATGGGTGGCTGGGGCCAACGTCCTGACTTTC. This gives the protein CAGSVTWVAGANVLTF.